The clone carrying this T cell receptor (beta chain) occurred many times. Its antigen remains unidentified. This entry belongs to a study of neurological immune-mediated disorders. The cDNA was synthesized by 5'RACE incorporating 10-nucleotide random UMIs. Sequencing runs each yielded over 180 million TCR-beta sequences from 15-18 subjects. One entry per CDR3 protein, called by TCRdb with MiXCR from the 5' RACE reads. The profile covers roughly 48,000 distinct CDR3 sequences, with 9.5% to 15% appearing a single time and roughly 10% taken by the ten largest. Whole-study results and caveats: CDR3 amino acid sequences found in expanded clones were never shared across subjects, suggesting private repertoires in all groups.

This CDR3 is built from 14 residues. The germline CDR1 and CDR2 sequences are DFQATT and SNEGSKA (reference sequence). Trimming removed 4 bases from V and 2 bases from J; junction bases left unmatched: 2. Time point here: longitudinal time-point 3. The gene calls are TRBV20-1 and TRBJ2-2, with 9 bases that match TRBD2. The clonotype originates from a male donor with HTLV-1-associated myelopathy (HAM/TSP). What was sequenced was PBMCs. This CDR3 reads CSATAGGNTGELFF. In DNA form, the CDR3 reads TGCAGTGCTACAGCGGGGGGAAACACCGGGGAGCTGTTTTTT.